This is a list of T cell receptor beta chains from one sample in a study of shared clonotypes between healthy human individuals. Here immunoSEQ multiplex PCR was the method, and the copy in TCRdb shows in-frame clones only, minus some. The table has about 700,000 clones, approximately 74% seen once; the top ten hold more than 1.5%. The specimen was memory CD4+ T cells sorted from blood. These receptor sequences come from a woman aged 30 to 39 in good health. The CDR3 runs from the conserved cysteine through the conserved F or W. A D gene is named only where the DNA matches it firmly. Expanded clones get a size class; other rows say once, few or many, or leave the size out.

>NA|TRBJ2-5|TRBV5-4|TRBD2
CASSPVGGETQYF
TGTGCCAGCAGCCCGGTCGGGGGGGAGACCCAGTACTTC
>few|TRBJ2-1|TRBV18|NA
CASSPQTGVGNEQFF
TGTGCCAGCTCACCCCAAACGGGAGTGGGCAATGAGCAGTTCTTC
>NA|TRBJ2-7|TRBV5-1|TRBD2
CASSRGSGGSSYEQYF
TGCGCCAGCAGCCGGGGTAGCGGGGGAAGCTCCTACGAGCAGTACTTC
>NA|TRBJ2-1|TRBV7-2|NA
CASSYGTGAYNEQFF
TGTGCCAGCAGCTATGGGACTGGCGCGTACAATGAGCAGTTCTTC
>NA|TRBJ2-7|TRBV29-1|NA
CSVEDRETYEQYF
TGCAGCGTTGAAGACAGGGAGACCTACGAGCAGTACTTC
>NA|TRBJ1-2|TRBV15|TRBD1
CATSSRGPLNGYGYTF
TGTGCCACCAGCTCCAGGGGGCCACTAAATGGCTATGGCTACACCTTC
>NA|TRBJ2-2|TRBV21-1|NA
CASSPPGLADNTGELFF
TGTGCCAGCAGCCCACCAGGACTAGCGGATAACACCGGGGAGCTGTTTTTT
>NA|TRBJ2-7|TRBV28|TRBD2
CASSPSFLAGYEQYF
TGTGCCAGCAGTCCTTCCTTTCTAGCGGGCTACGAGCAGTACTTC
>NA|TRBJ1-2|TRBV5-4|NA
CASSKSGQSHNYGYTF
TGTGCCAGCAGCAAATCGGGGCAGTCACATAACTATGGCTACACCTTC
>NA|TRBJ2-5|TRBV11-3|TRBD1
CASSGQGIQETQYF
TGTGCCAGCAGCGGACAGGGCATTCAAGAGACCCAGTACTTC
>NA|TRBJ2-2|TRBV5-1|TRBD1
CASSPGQEYTGELFF
TGCGCCAGCAGCCCTGGACAGGAGTACACCGGGGAGCTGTTTTTT
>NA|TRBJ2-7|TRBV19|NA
CASSMTRNYEQYF
TGTGCCAGTAGTATGACCAGGAACTACGAGCAGTACTTC
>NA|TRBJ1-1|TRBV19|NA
CASSSIGGDTEAFF
TGTGCCAGTAGTTCGATAGGGGGAGACACTGAAGCTTTCTTT
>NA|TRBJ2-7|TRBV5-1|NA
CASSAGPRFSYEQYF
TGCGCCAGCAGCGCAGGACCGAGATTCTCCTACGAGCAGTACTTC
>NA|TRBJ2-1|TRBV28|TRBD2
CASALAASGRNEQFF
TGTGCCAGCGCATTGGCGGCTAGCGGGAGAAATGAGCAGTTCTTC
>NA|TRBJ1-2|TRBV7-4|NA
CAPKCGGALDNYGYTF
TGTGCCCCCAAATGTGGGGGGGCCCTGGATAACTATGGCTACACCTTC
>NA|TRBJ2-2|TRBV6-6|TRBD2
CASTDRGGDTGELFF
TGTGCCAGCACGGACCGCGGGGGGGACACCGGGGAGCTGTTTTTT
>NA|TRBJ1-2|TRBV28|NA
CASRNPRGRLTYGYTF
TGTGCCAGCAGGAATCCCCGGGGTAGGCTTACCTATGGCTACACCTTC
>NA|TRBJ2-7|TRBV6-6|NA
CASSLRAGVSYEQYF
TGTGCCAGCAGCCTCCGGGCAGGGGTCTCCTACGAGCAGTACTTC
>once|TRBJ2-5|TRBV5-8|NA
CASSLGGDETQYF
TGTGCCAGCAGCTTAGGGGGAGACGAGACCCAGTACTTC
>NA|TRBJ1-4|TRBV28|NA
CASSLSGSGEKLFF
TGTGCCAGCAGTTTATCTGGGTCCGGCGAAAAACTGTTTTTT
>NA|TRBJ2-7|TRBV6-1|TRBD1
CASSGTGGFYEQYF
TGTGCCAGCAGTGGAACAGGGGGCTTCTACGAGCAGTACTTC
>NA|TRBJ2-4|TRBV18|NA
CASSGGFGDLTKNIQYF
TGTGCCAGCTCGGGTGGGTTTGGTGATTTAACCAAAAACATTCAGTACTTC
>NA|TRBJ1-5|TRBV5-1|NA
CASRGLHQPQHF
TGCGCCAGCCGTGGGCTCCATCAGCCCCAGCATTTT
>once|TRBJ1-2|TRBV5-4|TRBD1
CASSYPGQGDYGYTF
TGTGCCAGCAGCTACCCGGGACAGGGGGACTATGGCTACACCTTC